This T cell receptor (beta chain) is from a study of cytomegalovirus exposure and HLA in healthy donors. V lost 2 bases, J lost 1 base, and 5 bases stayed unmatched. Germline V lookup: CDR1 SGHNT, CDR2 YYREEE (reference sequence). This CDR3 region has 15 residues. The PCR employed 60 Vbeta primers together with 13 Jbeta primers. Here immunoSEQ multiplex PCR was the method, and the copy in TCRdb shows in-frame clones only, minus some. This table has over 200,000 clones, over 70% appearing once. The material sequenced was PBMCs. This rearrangement joins TRBV5-4 to TRBJ1-1; 7 bases agree with TRBD1. This receptor was taken from an older woman in good health and CMV-seropositive. Written as DNA, the CDR3 is TGTGCCAGCAGCTTAGGGACAGTGGGGAACACTGAAGCTTTCTTT. The encoded protein is CASSLGTVGNTEAFF. The entire variable domain, with the rest obtained from reference TRBV5-4 and TRBJ1-1, is as follows: ETGVTQSPTHLIKTRGQQVTLRCSSQSGHNTVSWYQQALGQGPQFIFQYYREEENGRGNFPPRFSGLQFPNYSSELNVNALELDDSALYLCASSLGTVGNTEAFFGQGTRLTVV.